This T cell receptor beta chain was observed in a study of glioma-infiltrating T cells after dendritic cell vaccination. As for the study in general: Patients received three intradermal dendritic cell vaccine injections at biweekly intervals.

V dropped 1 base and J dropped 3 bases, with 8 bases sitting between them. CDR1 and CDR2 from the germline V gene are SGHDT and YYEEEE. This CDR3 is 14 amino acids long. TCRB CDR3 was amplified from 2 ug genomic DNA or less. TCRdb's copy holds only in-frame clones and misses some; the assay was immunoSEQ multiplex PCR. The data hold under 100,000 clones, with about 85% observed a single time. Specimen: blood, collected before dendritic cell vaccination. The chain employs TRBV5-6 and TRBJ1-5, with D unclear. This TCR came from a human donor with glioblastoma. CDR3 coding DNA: TGTGCCAGCAGCTTGTTCCAGAACAATCAGCCCCAGCATTTT. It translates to CASSLFQNNQPQHF.